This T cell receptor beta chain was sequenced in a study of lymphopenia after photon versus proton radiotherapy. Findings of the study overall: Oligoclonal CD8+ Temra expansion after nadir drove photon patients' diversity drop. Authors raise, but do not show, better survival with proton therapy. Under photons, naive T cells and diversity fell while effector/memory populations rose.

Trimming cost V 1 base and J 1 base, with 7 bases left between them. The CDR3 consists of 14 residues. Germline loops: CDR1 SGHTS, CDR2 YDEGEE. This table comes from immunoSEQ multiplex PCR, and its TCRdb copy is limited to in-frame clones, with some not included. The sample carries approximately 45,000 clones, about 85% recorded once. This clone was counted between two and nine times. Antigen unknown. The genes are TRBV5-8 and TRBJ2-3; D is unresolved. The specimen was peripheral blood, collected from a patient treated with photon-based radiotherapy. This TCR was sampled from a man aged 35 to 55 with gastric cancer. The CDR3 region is CASSLSMGTDTQYF. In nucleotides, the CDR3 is TGTGCCAGCAGCTTGAGCATGGGCACAGATACGCAGTATTTT.